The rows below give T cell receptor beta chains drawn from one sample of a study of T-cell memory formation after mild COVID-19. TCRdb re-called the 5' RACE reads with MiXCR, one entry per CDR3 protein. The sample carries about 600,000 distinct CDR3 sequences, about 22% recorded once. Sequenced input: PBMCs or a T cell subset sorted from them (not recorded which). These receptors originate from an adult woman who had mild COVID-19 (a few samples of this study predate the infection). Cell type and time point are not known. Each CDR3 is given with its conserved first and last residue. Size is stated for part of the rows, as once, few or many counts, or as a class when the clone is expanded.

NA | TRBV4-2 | CASSQPGTGRGYLETQYF
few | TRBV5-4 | CASSLGSGEQFF
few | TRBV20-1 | CSARYGRDVEGYTF
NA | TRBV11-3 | CASSSPPGTRQDHEQFF
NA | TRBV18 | CASSPGQGLRGYTF
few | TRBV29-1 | CSVPGSEQFF
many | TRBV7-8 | CASSSLPDSGELFF
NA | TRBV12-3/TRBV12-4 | CASSFLGQGSYGYTF
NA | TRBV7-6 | CASSITSATQETQYF
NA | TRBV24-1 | CATSGRTDQETQYF
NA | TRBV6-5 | CASSYSSSARTQYF
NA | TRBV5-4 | CASSFAENTGELFF
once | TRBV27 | CASRTSRDGPDTQYF
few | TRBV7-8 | CASSLGQSYNSPLHF
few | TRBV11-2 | CAIQTGNYGYTF
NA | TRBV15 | CATSRAGTATGELFF
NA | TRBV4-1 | CASSQGQGRNQPQHF
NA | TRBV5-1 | CASSLTWDTHNSPLHF
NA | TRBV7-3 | CASSSDRGHGYTF
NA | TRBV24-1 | CATRSLNGYTF
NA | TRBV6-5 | CASSFRGPDYGYTF
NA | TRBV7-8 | CASSSGTGMYTEAFF
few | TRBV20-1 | CSARDRLRTYEQYF
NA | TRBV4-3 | CASSRSSAYEQYF
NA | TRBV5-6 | CASSWAETVPSQPQHF
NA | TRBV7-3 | CASSLDRDNTGELFF
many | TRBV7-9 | CASSFTGLTGGLYEQYF
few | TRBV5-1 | CASSFLRWDREATQYF
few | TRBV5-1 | CASSQPYRQGVDGYTF